Here is one TCR beta chain with its context. Its antigen is still unknown. These data come from a study of shared clonotypes between healthy human individuals. Points from the study as a whole: Despite large depth, sorted-subset datasets appeared incompletely sequenced. The study generally estimated greater richness for naive than memory subsets. It was expected that sequencing depth would affect clonotype sharing among donors. For naive CD4 cells, around 5.1% of clonotypes were shared across a handful of donors.

Clones were read by immunoSEQ multiplex PCR, and TCRdb kept only the in-frame ones, dropping some. The sample yields around 2.1 million clones, under 95% seen once. Naive-designated CD8 cells lacked CD45RO, were positively enriched for CCR7, and omitted terminally differentiated effector memory CD45RA+ cells. Germline V gives CDR1 SGHNT, CDR2 YYREEE (reference sequence). The length of the CDR3 is 12 residues. Trimming left V 10 bases short and J 5 bases short, with 16 bases between. J is TRBJ2-7 and V is TRBV5-4, with D possibly matching TRBD2 (6 bases). Sequenced sample: naive CD8+ T cells from PBMCs. This clonotype was sampled from a young man in good health. Some clones in this sample may be carry-over from other donors' samples. The CDR3 here is CAVGGLSHEQYF. The CDR3 nucleotides are TGTGCCGTCGGAGGGCTGTCCCACGAGCAGTACTTC.